This T cell receptor (beta chain) emerged from a study of graft-versus-host responses after intestinal transplantation. Study overall: Transplant types were multivisceral, liver-intestinal, or isolated intestinal. Findings of the study overall: When patients had graft-donor T cell macrochimerism, their allografts held high graft-versus-host to host-versus-graft clonal ratios. Investigators detected GvH clones in recipient marrow, with some emerging earlier in ileum or blood.

The protocol was immunoSEQ multiplex PCR, while the TCRdb copy is restricted to in-frame clones and leaves out a portion. The sample lists some 90,000 clones, approximately 90% occurring once. Germline V gives CDR1 MNHEY, CDR2 SVGAGI. The CDR3 totals 13 residues. Trimming pared 6 bases from V and 4 bases from J, leaving 12 bases between. This clone was recorded only once. Its antigen is not identified. This TCR came from a human donor who received an intestinal transplant. The chain carries TRBV6-5 and TRBJ2-5; possible D gene TRBD1, 5 bases. The specimen was unstimulated CD8+ T cells sorted from spleen or lymph node cells, collected before intestinal transplant. CDR3 residues: CASRRRTGETQYF. The DNA for the CDR3 is TGTGCCAGCAGGCGACGAACAGGAGAGACCCAGTACTTC.